Each of the 12 T cell receptor beta chains below was sequenced from the same sample in a study of vaccination and CD4 T cells after COVID-19. Time point: late sampling 161 to 241 days after vaccination in three convalescent patients. TCRdb analysed the PCR reads with MiXCR anew, one entry per CDR3 protein. The repertoire holds tens of thousands of distinct CDR3 sequences, with around 49% as singletons. Sequencing used CD4+ T cells from blood, obtained about 7 months after SARS-CoV-2 vaccination. These receptors came from a human donor who had recovered from COVID-19.

The rearrangement joins TRBV18 to TRBJ2-5; D is perhaps TRBD1 or TRBD2 (6 bases each). V gave up 3 bases and J gave up 5 bases, with 16 bases separating them. In germline, CDR1 is KGHSH, CDR2 LQKENI. The CDR3 runs to 15 residues. The CDR3 protein is CASSPIMGGAETQYF. CDR3 sequence (DNA): TGTGCCAGCTCACCGATTATGGGGGGCGCGGAGACCCAGTACTTC.

V is TRBV14 and J is TRBJ2-7, with 10 bases aligning to TRBD2. CDR3 length: 17 residues. The trim removed 0 bases at V and 0 bases at J, leaving 5 bases unmatched. The germline CDR1 and CDR2 sequences are SGHDN and FVKESK. In nucleotides, the CDR3 is TGTGCCAGCAGCCAAGAGGTTAGGACTAGCGGCTCCTACGAGCAGTACTTC. Protein product: CASSQEVRTSGSYEQYF. Together with reference TRBV14 and TRBJ2-7, the CDR3 gives the full variable domain: EAGVTQFPSHSVIEKGQTVTLRCDPISGHDNLYWYRRVMGKEIKFLLHFVKESKQDESGMPNNRFLAERTGGTYSTLKVQPAELEDSGVYFCASSQEVRTSGSYEQYFGPGTRLTVT.

The rearrangement uses TRBV20-1 and TRBJ2-1; either TRBD1 or TRBD2 may supply D (5 bases each). Trimming pared 6 bases from V and 4 bases from J, leaving 13 bases between. Germline V lookup: CDR1 DFQATT, CDR2 SNEGSKA (reference sequence). This CDR3 is 13 amino acids long. The CDR3 coding sequence is TGCAGTGCACGGCAGGGACCTTACAATGAGCAGTTCTTC. Amino acid sequence: CSARQGPYNEQFF.

This clonotype has only a few counts. The chain uses TRBV27 and TRBJ2-2; D is tentatively TRBD1 or TRBD2 (5 bases each). V lost 2 bases and J lost 1, with 14 bases in between. The CDR3 is made up of 17 amino acids. Germline V gene data show CDR1 as MNHEY and CDR2 as SMNVEV (reference sequence). CDR3 amino acids: CASSLQRFQGNTGELFF. The CDR3 nucleotides are TGTGCCAGCAGTTTACAGCGGTTTCAGGGGAACACCGGGGAGCTGTTTTTT.

The chain recombines TRBV10-3 with TRBJ1-2, with 9 bases aligning to TRBD1. J was trimmed by 4 bases and V by 6 bases; bases with no gene match: 6. The CDR3 is 14 residues long. Per germline, CDR1 ENHRY and CDR2 SYGVKD. The chain's CDR3 is CAISPGQGSYGYTF. CDR3 sequence (DNA): TGTGCCATCAGCCCCGGACAGGGGAGCTATGGCTACACCTTC.

This chain connects TRBV4-2 to TRBJ2-7; TRBD2 aligns across 9 bases. This CDR3 has 13 amino acids. Germline loops: CDR1 LGHNA, CDR2 YNFKEQ. Trimming cost V 3 bases and J 4 bases; bases outside gene matches: 1. The CDR3: CASSQGLAYEQYF. CDR3 DNA: TGTGCCAGCAGCCAGGGACTAGCTTACGAGCAGTACTTC.

J is TRBJ1-2 and V is TRBV6-1; weak D call: TRBD1 (6 bases). V was clipped by 3 bases and J by 6 bases, with 14 bases between them. Germline V gives CDR1 MNHNS, CDR2 SASEGT. The CDR3 has 14 amino acids. Here the CDR3 reads CASSDRGKGDGYTF. As DNA, the CDR3 is TGTGCCAGCAGTGATCGGGGGAAGGGGGATGGCTACACCTTC.

This clonotype was seen only a few times. DNA of the CDR3: TGTGCCAGTGGTACCACGCCCTCTCAAGAGACCCAGTACTTC. It specifies CASGTTPSQETQYF. The rearrangement links TRBV19 to TRBJ2-5; D uncertain. V was clipped by 8 bases and J by 2 bases, with 15 bases between them. This CDR3 has 14 amino acids. Germline V gene sequence: CDR1 LNHDA, CDR2 SQIVND (reference sequence).

The chain links TRBV7-8 to TRBJ2-2; 7 positions agree with TRBD2. V lost 2 bases and J lost 6; bases outside the gene matches: 6. The CDR3 consists of 15 residues. Looked up from germline, CDR1 is SGHVS and CDR2 is FQNEAQ. The CDR3 region is CASSLFGSGAGELFF. The CDR3 DNA reads as TGTGCCAGCAGCTTATTCGGGAGCGGGGCCGGGGAGCTGTTTTTT. Together with reference TRBV7-8 and TRBJ2-2, the CDR3 gives the full variable domain: GAGVSQSPRYKVAKRGQDVALRCDPISGHVSLFWYQQALGQGPEFLTYFQNEAQLDKSGLPSDRFFAERPEGSVSTLKIQRTQQEDSAVYLCASSLFGSGAGELFFGEGSRLTVL.

The CDR3 loop is CASRKDSGWGNYEQYF. The CDR3 DNA is TGTGCCAGCAGAAAAGACTCCGGCTGGGGCAACTACGAGCAGTACTTC. This chain uses TRBV28 with TRBJ2-7; D might be TRBD1 (5 bases). CDR3 length: 16 amino acids. The V gene's germline CDR1 is MDHEN and CDR2 SYDVKM. V was shortened by 6 bases and J by 3 bases, with 21 bases between the two germline ends.

This clonotype was found a few times. The gene calls are TRBV4-1 and TRBJ2-3; 10 bases fit TRBD2. Germline V gives CDR1 MGHRA, CDR2 YSYEKL. This CDR3 region has 16 residues. V was pared by 1 base and J by 4 bases, with 5 bases of the junction left unmatched. The CDR3 region has the DNA TGCGCCAGCAGCCAAGGCGGCAGCGGGAGGGCAGATACGCAGTATTTT. Its translation is CASSQGGSGRADTQYF.

V and J are TRBV5-1 and TRBJ2-5; D call uncertain. V lost 5 bases and J 5 bases, leaving 10 bases between the germline ends. The germline gives CDR1 SGHRS, CDR2 YFSETQ. The CDR3 runs to 12 residues. The CDR3 DNA sequence: TGCGCCAGCAGTCCAAAACGGGAGACCCAGTACTTC. This encodes CASSPKRETQYF.